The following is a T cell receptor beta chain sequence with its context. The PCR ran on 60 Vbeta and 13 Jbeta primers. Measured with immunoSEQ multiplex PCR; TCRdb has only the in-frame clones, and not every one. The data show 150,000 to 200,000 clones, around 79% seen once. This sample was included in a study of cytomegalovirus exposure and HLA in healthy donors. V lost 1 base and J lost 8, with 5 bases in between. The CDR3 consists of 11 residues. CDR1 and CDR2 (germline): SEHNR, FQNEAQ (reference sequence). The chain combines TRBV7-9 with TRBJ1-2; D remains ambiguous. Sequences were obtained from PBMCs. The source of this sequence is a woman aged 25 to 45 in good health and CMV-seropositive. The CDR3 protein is CASSLERGYTF. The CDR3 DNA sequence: TGTGCCAGCAGCTTAGAACGGGGCTACACCTTC.